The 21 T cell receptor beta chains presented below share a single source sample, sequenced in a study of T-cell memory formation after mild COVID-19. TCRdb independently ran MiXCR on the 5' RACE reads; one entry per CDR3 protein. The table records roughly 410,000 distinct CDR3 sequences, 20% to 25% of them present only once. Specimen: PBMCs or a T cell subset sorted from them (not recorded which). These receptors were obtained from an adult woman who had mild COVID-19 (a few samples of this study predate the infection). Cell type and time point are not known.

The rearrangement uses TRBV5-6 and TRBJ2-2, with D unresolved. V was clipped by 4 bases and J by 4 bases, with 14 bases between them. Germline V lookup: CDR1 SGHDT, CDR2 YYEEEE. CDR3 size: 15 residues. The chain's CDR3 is CASSTPGRITGELFF. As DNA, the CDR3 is TGTGCCAGCAGCACACCTGGTAGAATCACCGGGGAGCTGTTTTTT.

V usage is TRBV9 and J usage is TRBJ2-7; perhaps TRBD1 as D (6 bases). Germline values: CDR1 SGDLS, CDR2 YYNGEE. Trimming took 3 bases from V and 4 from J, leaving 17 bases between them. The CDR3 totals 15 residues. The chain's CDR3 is CASSAEGGGRYEQYF. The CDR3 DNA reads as TGTGCCAGCAGCGCCGAAGGGGGTGGTCGATACGAGCAGTACTTC.

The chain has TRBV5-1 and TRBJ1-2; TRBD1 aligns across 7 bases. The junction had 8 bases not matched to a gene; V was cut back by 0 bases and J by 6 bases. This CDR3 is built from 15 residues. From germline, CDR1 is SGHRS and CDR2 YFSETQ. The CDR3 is CASSLEGARTDGYTF. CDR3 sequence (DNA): TGCGCCAGCAGCTTGGAGGGGGCGCGAACGGATGGCTACACCTTC.

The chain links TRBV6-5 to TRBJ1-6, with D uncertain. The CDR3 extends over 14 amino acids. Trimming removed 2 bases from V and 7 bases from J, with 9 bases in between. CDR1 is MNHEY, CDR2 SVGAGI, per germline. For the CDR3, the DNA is TGTGCCAGCAGTTACGGACTACGAAATTCACCCCTCCACTTT. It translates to CASSYGLRNSPLHF.

The CDR3 sequence: CASSYTESYEQYF. The DNA for the CDR3 is TGTGCCAGCAGTTACACGGAATCCTACGAGCAGTACTTC. This chain links TRBV6-2 or TRBV6-3 with TRBJ2-7, with D unresolved. Germline CDR1 reads MNHEY; CDR2 reads SVGEGT. Trimming shortened V by 2 bases and J by 1 base, and 6 bases separated the two germline ends. CDR3 size: 13 residues.

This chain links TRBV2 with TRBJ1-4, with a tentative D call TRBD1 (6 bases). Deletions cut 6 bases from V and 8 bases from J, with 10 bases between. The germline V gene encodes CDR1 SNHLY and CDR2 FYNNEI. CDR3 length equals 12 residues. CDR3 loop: CASRQGGEKLFF. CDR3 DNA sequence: TGTGCCAGCAGACAGGGTGGGGAAAAACTGTTTTTT.

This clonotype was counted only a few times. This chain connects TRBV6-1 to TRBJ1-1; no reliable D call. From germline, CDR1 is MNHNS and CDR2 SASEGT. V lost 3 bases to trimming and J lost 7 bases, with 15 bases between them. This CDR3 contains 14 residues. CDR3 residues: CASSDSGRLDEAFF. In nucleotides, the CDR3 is TGTGCCAGCAGTGACAGTGGGCGACTCGATGAAGCTTTCTTT.

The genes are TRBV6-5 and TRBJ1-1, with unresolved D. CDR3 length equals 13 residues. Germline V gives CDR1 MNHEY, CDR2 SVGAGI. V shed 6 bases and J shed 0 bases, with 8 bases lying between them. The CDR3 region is CASRLELNTEAFF. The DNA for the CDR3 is TGTGCCAGCAGGCTCGAATTGAACACTGAAGCTTTCTTT.

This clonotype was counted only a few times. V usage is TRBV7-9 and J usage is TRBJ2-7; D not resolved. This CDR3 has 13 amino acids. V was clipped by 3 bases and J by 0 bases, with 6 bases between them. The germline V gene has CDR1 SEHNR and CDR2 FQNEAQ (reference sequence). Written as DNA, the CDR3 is TGTGCCAGCAGCTTTAGGGACTCCTACGAGCAGTACTTC. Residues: CASSFRDSYEQYF.

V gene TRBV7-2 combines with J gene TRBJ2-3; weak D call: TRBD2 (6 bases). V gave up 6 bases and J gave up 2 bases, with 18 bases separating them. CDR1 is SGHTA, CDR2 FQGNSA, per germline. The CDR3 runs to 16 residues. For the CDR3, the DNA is TGTGCCAGCAGACCCGGCGGCGGGGCTAACACAGATACGCAGTATTTT. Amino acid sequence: CASRPGGGANTDTQYF.

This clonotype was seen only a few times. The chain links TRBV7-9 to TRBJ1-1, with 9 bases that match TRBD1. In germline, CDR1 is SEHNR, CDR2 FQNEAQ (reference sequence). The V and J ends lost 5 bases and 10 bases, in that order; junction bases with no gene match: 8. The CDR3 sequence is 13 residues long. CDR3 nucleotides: TGTGCCAGCAGCCCGGGACAGGGTAATGGAGCTTTCTTT. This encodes CASSPGQGNGAFF.

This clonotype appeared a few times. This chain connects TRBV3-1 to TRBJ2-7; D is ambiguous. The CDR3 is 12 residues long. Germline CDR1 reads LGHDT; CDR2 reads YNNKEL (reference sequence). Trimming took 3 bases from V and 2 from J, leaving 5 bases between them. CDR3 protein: CASSQTPYEQYF. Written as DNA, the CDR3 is TGTGCCAGCAGCCAGACCCCCTACGAGCAGTACTTC.

The CDR3 sequence is CASSYDRAGQPQHF. The CDR3 coding sequence is TGTGCCAGCAGTTATGACAGGGCAGGACAGCCCCAGCATTTT. The rearrangement uses TRBV2 and TRBJ1-5; 7 nucleotides line up with TRBD1. The CDR3 extends over 14 amino acids. In germline, CDR1 is SNHLY, CDR2 FYNNEI. Losses at the gene ends were 5 bases for V and 7 bases for J; bases not matched to a gene: 8.

The CDR3 protein is CASRHLTGAENIQYF. CDR3 nucleotide sequence: TGTGCCAGCAGGCACTTGACAGGGGCGGAAAACATTCAGTACTTC. The V call is TRBV11-2, the J call TRBJ2-4, with 8 bases matching TRBD1. In germline, CDR1 is SGHAT, CDR2 FQNNGV. The CDR3 contains 15 residues. After removal of 6 bases from V and 5 bases from J, the junction contained 9 bases not matched to a gene. Variable domain in full (rest from reference TRBV11-2 and TRBJ2-4): EAGVAQSPRYKIIEKRQSVAFWCNPISGHATLYWYQQILGQGPKLLIQFQNNGVVDDSQLPKDRFSAERLKGVDSTLKIQPAKLEDSAVYLCASRHLTGAENIQYFGAGTRLSVL.

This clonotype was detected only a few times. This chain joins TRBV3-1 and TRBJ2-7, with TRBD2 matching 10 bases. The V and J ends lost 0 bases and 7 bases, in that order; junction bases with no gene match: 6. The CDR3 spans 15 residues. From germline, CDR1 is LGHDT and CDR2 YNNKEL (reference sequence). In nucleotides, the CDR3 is TGTGCCAGCAGCCAAGAAACCTGGACTAGCGGTGAGCAGTACTTC. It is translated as CASSQETWTSGEQYF.

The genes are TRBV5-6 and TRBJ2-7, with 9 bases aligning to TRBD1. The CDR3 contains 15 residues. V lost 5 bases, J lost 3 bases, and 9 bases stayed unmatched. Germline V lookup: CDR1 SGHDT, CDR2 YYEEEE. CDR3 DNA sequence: TGTGCCAGCAGATATTCCGGACAGGGGTTCTACGAGCAGTACTTC. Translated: CASRYSGQGFYEQYF.

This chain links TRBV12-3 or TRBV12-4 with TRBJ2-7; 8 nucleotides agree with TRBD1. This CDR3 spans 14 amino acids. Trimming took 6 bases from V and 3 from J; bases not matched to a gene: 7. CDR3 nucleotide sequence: TGTGCCAGCAGCGCACCGGGACAGGTCTACGAGCAGTACTTC. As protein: CASSAPGQVYEQYF.

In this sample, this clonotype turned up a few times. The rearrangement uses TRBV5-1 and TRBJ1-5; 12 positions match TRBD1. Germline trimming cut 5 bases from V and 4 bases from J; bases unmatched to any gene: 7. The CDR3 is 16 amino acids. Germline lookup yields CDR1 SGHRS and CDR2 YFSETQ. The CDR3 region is CASRPGTGGANQPQHF. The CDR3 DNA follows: TGCGCCAGCAGACCAGGGACAGGGGGCGCAAATCAGCCCCAGCATTTT.

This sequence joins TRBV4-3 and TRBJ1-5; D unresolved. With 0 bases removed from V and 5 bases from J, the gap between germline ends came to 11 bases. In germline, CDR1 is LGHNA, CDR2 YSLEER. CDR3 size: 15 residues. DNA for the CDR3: TGCGCCAGCAGCCAAGATTACGACCCCGATCAGCCCCAGCATTTT. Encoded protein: CASSQDYDPDQPQHF.

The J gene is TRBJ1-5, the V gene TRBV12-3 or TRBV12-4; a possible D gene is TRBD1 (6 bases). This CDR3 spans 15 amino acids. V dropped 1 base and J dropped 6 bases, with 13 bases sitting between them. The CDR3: CASSLGTGSGQPQHF. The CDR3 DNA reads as TGTGCCAGCAGTTTAGGTACAGGGTCGGGTCAGCCCCAGCATTTT.

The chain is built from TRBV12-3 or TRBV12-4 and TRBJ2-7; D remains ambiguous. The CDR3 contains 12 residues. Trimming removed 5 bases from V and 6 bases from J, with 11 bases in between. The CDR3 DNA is TGTGCCAGCAGTGGTATTCCTCGCGAGCAGTACTTC. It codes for CASSGIPREQYF.